The 17 T cell receptor beta chains in this list originate from one sample, sequenced in a study of cytomegalovirus exposure and HLA in healthy donors. PCR used 60 Vbeta primers and 13 Jbeta primers. Sequencing was performed with immunoSEQ multiplex PCR; in TCRdb, only in-frame clones are kept and a portion is missing. The sample records 90,000 to 150,000 clones, roughly 14% being singletons. Sequenced input: PBMCs. Receptor source: a woman in her late teens or twenties in good health and CMV-seronegative.

V is TRBV5-1 and J is TRBJ2-5, with 13 bases matching TRBD2. The junction had 2 bases not matched to a gene; V was cut back by 2 bases and J by 1 base. Per germline, CDR1 SGHRS and CDR2 YFSETQ. The CDR3 extends over 16 amino acids. The CDR3 here is CASSLLAGGLQETQYF. The CDR3 DNA reads TGCGCCAGCAGCTTACTAGCGGGAGGGCTCCAAGAGACCCAGTACTTC.

The chain employs TRBV14 and TRBJ2-5; a weak D match, TRBD1 (6 bases). The V and J ends lost 0 bases and 2 bases respectively, with 13 bases between them. Germline V gene data show CDR1 as SGHDN and CDR2 as FVKESK. CDR3 length: 16 residues. The CDR3 here is CASSQDRTEPQETQYF. CDR3 sequence (DNA): TGTGCCAGCAGCCAAGACCGGACAGAGCCGCAAGAGACCCAGTACTTC.

This clone was counted between two and nine times. The V gene is TRBV4-1, the J gene TRBJ2-4, with 10 bases fitting TRBD1. Trimming at V came to 4 bases and at J to 8 bases, leaving 5 bases not matched to a gene. The length of the CDR3 is 14 residues. Germline V gene data show CDR1 as MGHRA and CDR2 as YSYEKL. The CDR3 DNA sequence: TGCGCCAGCAGCCCGGACAGGGGGGGGGACATTCAGTACTTC. It codes for CASSPDRGGDIQYF.

The chain employs TRBV4-3 and TRBJ2-5; 11 bases are a match to TRBD2. The CDR3 runs 17 residues. The ends lost 0 bases at V and 2 bases at J; junction bases unmatched: 5. Germline CDR1 reads LGHNA; CDR2 reads YSLEER. CDR3 DNA: TGCGCCAGCAGCCAAGATGGGCCTAGCGGGGGGCAAGAGACCCAGTACTTC. It is translated as CASSQDGPSGGQETQYF.

This clone was detected only a few times. The chain links TRBV19 to TRBJ2-7; weak D call: TRBD1 (6 bases). The CDR3 spans 13 residues. The germline CDR1 and CDR2 sequences are LNHDA and SQIVND (reference sequence). Trimming shortened V by 5 bases and J by 3 bases, and 11 bases separated the two germline ends. CDR3: CASSPQQGYEQYF. Here the CDR3 DNA reads TGTGCCAGTAGTCCCCAACAGGGCTACGAGCAGTACTTC.

This rearrangement joins TRBV10-3 to TRBJ1-3; the D is unclear. Deletions cut 5 bases from V and 4 bases from J, with 12 bases between. The CDR3 has 14 amino acids. The germline V gene encodes CDR1 ENHRY and CDR2 SYGVKD. The CDR3 here is CAISPPQEGNTIYF. As DNA, the CDR3 is TGTGCCATCAGTCCCCCCCAAGAGGGAAACACCATATATTTT.

The CDR3 loop is CASSQGATGGNSPLHF. Written as DNA, the CDR3 is TGTGCCAGCAGCCAAGGCGCAACAGGGGGTAATTCACCCCTCCACTTT. V is TRBV4-2 and J is TRBJ1-6; 8 positions agree with TRBD1. Germline-derived CDR1 and CDR2 are LGHNA and YNFKEQ. This CDR3 region has 16 residues. V lost 1 base, J lost 6 bases, and 5 bases stayed unmatched.

This clone has a handful of counts. Since no conserved phenylalanine or tryptophan closes the CDR3, a read error is the likely cause. The limits of the CDR3 on the DNA are not certain, so only TCRdb's listed CDR3 is given. The chain combines TRBV1 with TRBJ2-7; the table's D call, TRBD1, was not checked against the DNA. TRBV1 is classified as a pseudogene. Including both end residues, the CDR3 is 13 amino acids long. This CDR3 reads CTSRGPRTRCGIR.

The V call is TRBV7-2, the J call TRBJ2-3; 8 bases are shared with TRBD2. The CDR3 is 14 amino acids. Germline V gene lookup returns CDR1 SGHTA and CDR2 FQGNSA. Germline trimming cut 5 bases from V and 5 bases from J; bases unmatched to any gene: 6. CDR3 bases: TGTGCCAGCAGCCTCGGACTAGCTGGAGATACGCAGTATTTT. Encoded protein: CASSLGLAGDTQYF. The entire variable domain, with the rest obtained from reference TRBV7-2 and TRBJ2-3, is as follows: GAGVSQSPSNKVTEKGKDVELRCDPISGHTALYWYRQSLGQGLEFLIYFQGNSAPDKSGLPSDRFSAERTGGSVSTLTIQRTQQEDSAVYLCASSLGLAGDTQYFGPGTRLTVL.

The chain is built from TRBV6-4 and TRBJ1-5; D is unresolved. Germline V CDR1 and CDR2: MRHNA, SNTAGT. CDR3 size: 11 residues. Trimming left V 1 base short and J 11 bases short, with 6 bases between. The CDR3 protein is CASSDCYSQHF. The CDR3 nucleotides read TGTGCCAGCAGTGACTGTTATTCCCAGCATTTT.

This clone was seen a handful of times. The chain is built from TRBV28 and TRBJ2-3; 10 nucleotides match TRBD2. CDR1 MDHEN and CDR2 SYDVKM come from the germline V gene. V trimming: 4 bases; J trimming: 5 bases; junction bases outside the gene matches: 9. This CDR3 is 16 amino acids long. The DNA of the CDR3 is TGTGCCAGCAGTTCAGAGCGGGAGGGCAATGGAGATACGCAGTATTTT. Its translation is CASSSEREGNGDTQYF.

The rearrangement uses TRBV2 and TRBJ2-7, with D uncertain. This CDR3 comprises 11 residues. Per germline, CDR1 SNHLY and CDR2 FYNNEI. Trimming removed 1 base at V and 9 bases at J, with 7 bases between. The CDR3 loop is CASSEDRGQYF. As DNA, the CDR3 is TGTGCCAGCAGTGAAGACCGAGGGCAGTACTTC.

The genes are TRBV28 and TRBJ2-3; 13 nucleotides match TRBD2. The trim removed 4 bases at V and 5 bases at J, leaving 9 bases unmatched. Germline V CDR1 and CDR2: MDHEN, SYDVKM. This CDR3 spans 17 amino acids. The CDR3 is CASSSRGLAGVKDTQYF. CDR3 sequence (DNA): TGTGCCAGCAGTTCCCGCGGACTAGCGGGAGTTAAAGATACGCAGTATTTT.

There are a few counts of this clone. The V and J genes are TRBV15 and TRBJ1-4; 9 nucleotides match TRBD1. The CDR3 length is 15 residues. CDR1 is LNHNV and CDR2 is YYDKDF in the germline V gene (reference sequence). Trimming cost V 3 bases and J 3 bases; bases outside gene matches: 2. The CDR3 nucleotides read TGTGCCACCAGCAGGGACAGGGGTGCTAATGAAAAACTGTTTTTT. Its protein is CATSRDRGANEKLFF.

This clone was seen more than once but under ten times. The rearrangement uses TRBV15 and TRBJ2-2, with 7 bases lining up with TRBD1. CDR3 length: 15 amino acids. Germline V gives CDR1 LNHNV, CDR2 YYDKDF (reference sequence). V shed 1 base and J 6 bases; nucleotides not matched to a gene: 5. CDR3 protein: CATSRAQGGPGELFF. CDR3 coding DNA: TGTGCCACCAGCAGAGCACAAGGGGGCCCCGGGGAGCTGTTTTTT.

The chain links TRBV4-1 to TRBJ2-3, with 9 nucleotides matching TRBD2. Trimming at V came to 0 bases and at J to 2 bases, leaving 6 bases not matched to a gene. The CDR3 sequence is 17 residues long. Germline loops: CDR1 MGHRA, CDR2 YSYEKL. The CDR3 DNA reads as TGCGCCAGCAGCCAAGATCCGGCGGGGGGGCCCACAGATACGCAGTATTTT. Translating it yields CASSQDPAGGPTDTQYF.

V is TRBV7-3 and J is TRBJ2-2, with D tentatively TRBD1 (6 bases). CDR1 is SGHTA and CDR2 is FQGTGA in the germline V gene. Trimming left V 1 base short and J 3 bases short, with 9 bases between. The CDR3 runs 15 residues. The CDR3 DNA sequence: TGTGCCAGCAGCTTAATAGGGGGAGACACCGGGGAGCTGTTTTTT. It specifies CASSLIGGDTGELFF.